A single sample gave rise to the 4 T cell receptor beta chains below, sequenced in a study of PD-1 blockade in classical Hodgkin lymphoma. The time point here: newly diagnosed, previously untreated cHL patient sample. Only in-frame clones appear in the TCRdb table, and some are missing; sequencing was by immunoSEQ multiplex PCR. The sample has under 20,000 clones, around 90% seen once. Sequenced: peripheral blood mononuclear cells (PBMCs). The receptor set was obtained from a human donor with classical Hodgkin lymphoma.

The V gene is TRBV28, the J gene TRBJ1-1, with D perhaps TRBD1 (6 bases). The CDR3 is 12 residues long. V lost 2 bases and J lost 9, with 10 bases in between. Germline V gene lookup returns CDR1 MDHEN and CDR2 SYDVKM. Written as DNA, the CDR3 is TGTGCCAGCAGTTTAACCGGGACACAAGCTTTCTTT. Protein product: CASSLTGTQAFF. The entire variable domain, with the rest obtained from reference TRBV28 and TRBJ1-1, is as follows: DVKVTQSSRYLVKRTGEKVFLECVQDMDHENMFWYRQDPGLGLRLIYFSYDVKMKEKGDIPEGYSVSREKKERFSLILESASTNQTSMYLCASSLTGTQAFFGQGTRLTVV.

The V gene is TRBV18, the J gene TRBJ2-7; 8 nucleotides match TRBD1. With 6 bases clipped from V and 3 bases from J, the junction kept 10 bases outside the gene matches. This CDR3 is built from 15 residues. Germline CDR1 KGHSH, CDR2 LQKENI. The CDR3 spells CASSWGTGLNYEQYF. In nucleotides, the CDR3 is TGTGCCAGCTCGTGGGGGACAGGTCTTAACTACGAGCAGTACTTC. Variable domain in full (rest from reference TRBV18 and TRBJ2-7): NAGVMQNPRHLVRRRGQEARLRCSPMKGHSHVYWYRQLPEEGLKFMVYLQKENIIDESGMPKERFSAEFPKEGPSILRIQQVVRGDSAAYFCASSWGTGLNYEQYFGPGTRLTVT.

This clone appeared a single time. The chain couples TRBV19 to TRBJ2-1; 8 bases are a match to TRBD1. The CDR3 consists of 14 residues. The germline gives CDR1 LNHDA, CDR2 SQIVND (reference sequence). V lost 8 bases to trimming and J lost 6 bases; unmatched junction nucleotides: 9. In DNA, the CDR3 is TGTGCCAGTCGGGACAGGTTATCGTTCAATGAGCAGTTCTTC. Translated: CASRDRLSFNEQFF.

The chain combines TRBV28 with TRBJ1-2; a weak D match, TRBD1 (5 bases). Looked up from germline, CDR1 is MDHEN and CDR2 is SYDVKM. The CDR3 loop spans 14 amino acids. Deletions cut 6 bases from V and 4 bases from J, with 15 bases between. The CDR3 DNA sequence: TGTGCCAGCAGATTCCCGGGGACGAGCTATGGCTACACCTTC. Encoded protein: CASRFPGTSYGYTF.